The 32 T cell receptor beta chains presented below share a single source sample, sequenced in a study of blood T cell repertoires in COVID-19 (TCRdb year 2020). Preparation of the library involved the immunoSEQ multiplex PCR assay. In TCRdb, the immuneACCESS table is reduced to in-frame sequences with V and J assigned. These tables do not hold every clone; where another copy was compared, an unresolved V gene accounts for under half, and the others remain unexplained. For this sample there are tens of thousands of clones; less than 85% appear just once. The top ten clonotypes cover about an eighth of the sample. The sample taken for sequencing was peripheral blood. The receptors derive from a human donor in a cohort sampled during active COVID-19.

The V call is TRBV7-3, the J call TRBJ2-5; a weak D match, TRBD2 (6 bases). The CDR3 sequence is 14 residues long. Deletions cut 7 bases from V and 1 base from J, with 13 bases between. The germline gives CDR1 SGHTA, CDR2 FQGTGA. This CDR3 is CASNRGLPQETQYF. As DNA, the CDR3 is TGTGCCAGCAACCGGGGACTTCCCCAAGAGACCCAGTACTTC.

This chain links TRBV6-2 or TRBV6-3 with TRBJ1-6; D not certain. This CDR3 is built from 11 residues. Trimming pared 2 bases from V and 14 bases from J, leaving 7 bases between. Germline lookup yields CDR1 MNHEY and CDR2 SVGEGT. Here the CDR3 DNA reads TGTGCCAGCAGTTACCCCGCGGCCCTCCACTTT. Its protein product is CASSYPAALHF.

In its sample, this clone was seen a few times. In DNA, the CDR3 is TGCGCCAGCAGCCTCACCGGGACTAGCGGGGCTAAAGAGACCCAGTACTTC. Its protein is CASSLTGTSGAKETQYF. The chain carries TRBV5-1 and TRBJ2-5; 13 bases fit TRBD2. Germline trimming cut 4 bases from V and 3 bases from J; bases unmatched to any gene: 9. Germline V gene sequence: CDR1 SGHRS, CDR2 YFSETQ. The CDR3 length is 17 residues.

This chain connects TRBV7-8 to TRBJ2-5, with 14 bases fitting TRBD2. The V segment lost 6 bases and the J segment 4 bases; nucleotides outside the gene matches: 13. The CDR3 sequence is 18 residues long. From germline, CDR1 is SGHVS and CDR2 FQNEAQ. The CDR3 nucleotides are TGTGCCAGCAGTTACTCACCAGAGACTAGCGGGAGGGGAGAGACCCAGTACTTC. Protein: CASSYSPETSGRGETQYF. The full variable domain, completed using reference TRBV7-8 and TRBJ2-5, is GAGVSQSPRYKVAKRGQDVALRCDPISGHVSLFWYQQALGQGPEFLTYFQNEAQLDKSGLPSDRFFAERPEGSVSTLKIQRTQQEDSAVYLCASSYSPETSGRGETQYFGPGTRLLVL.

The chain links TRBV2 to TRBJ2-7; the match to TRBD1 covers 9 bases. Germline values: CDR1 SNHLY, CDR2 FYNNEI. The length of the CDR3 is 13 residues. The junction had 5 bases not matched to a gene; V was cut back by 4 bases and J by 7 bases. This CDR3 is CASSGGTGLEQYF. In DNA form, the CDR3 reads TGTGCCAGCAGTGGGGGGACAGGGCTGGAGCAGTACTTC.

The rearrangement uses TRBV6-1 and TRBJ1-1; TRBD1 is a possible D gene (6 bases). This CDR3 has 15 amino acids. CDR1 and CDR2 from the germline V gene are MNHNS and SASEGT. V was trimmed by 3 bases and J by 6 bases, leaving 17 bases between them. The DNA for the CDR3 is TGTGCCAGCAGTGACCGTACAGGGAAAAGTGCTGAAGCTTTCTTT. Its protein is CASSDRTGKSAEAFF.

The chain links TRBV4-3 to TRBJ2-5, with D possibly matching TRBD1 (5 bases). From germline, CDR1 is LGHNA and CDR2 YSLEER. This CDR3 is built from 14 residues. Between the trimmed V and J ends, which lost 0 bases and 5 bases, there was a span of 10 bases. The chain's CDR3 is CASSQDLGPETQYF. The CDR3 DNA reads as TGCGCCAGCAGCCAAGATTTGGGGCCTGAGACCCAGTACTTC.

The chain is built from TRBV11-2 and TRBJ2-7, with D possibly matching TRBD1 (5 bases). The V gene's germline CDR1 is SGHAT and CDR2 FQNNGV. V lost 1 base and J lost 0, with 10 bases in between. The CDR3 has 15 amino acids. CDR3 sequence reads: CASSLAVQGSYEQYF. In nucleotides, the CDR3 is TGTGCCAGCAGCTTAGCCGTTCAGGGCTCCTACGAGCAGTACTTC.

This rearrangement joins TRBV6-1 to TRBJ1-1; 7 bases fit TRBD1. V lost 4 bases and J lost 4; bases outside the gene matches: 12. Germline CDR1 reads MNHNS; CDR2 reads SASEGT. This CDR3 region has 16 residues. CDR3 region: CASSALPTGVGTEAFF. CDR3 bases: TGTGCCAGCAGTGCCTTACCCACAGGGGTTGGCACTGAAGCTTTCTTT.

The chain uses TRBV6-2 or TRBV6-3 and TRBJ1-5; D not resolved. Trimming stripped 2 bases from V and 3 bases from J, with 14 bases between. Germline CDR1 reads MNHEY; CDR2 reads SVGEGT. The CDR3 spans 16 residues. The DNA for the CDR3 is TGTGCCAGCAGTTACCAAGGGCCGGGGTTCAATCAGCCCCAGCATTTT. Translation: CASSYQGPGFNQPQHF.

This clone turned up a few times. V is TRBV14 and J is TRBJ1-6; D might be TRBD1 (5 bases). The CDR3 is 15 amino acids. Trimming removed 1 base at V and 3 bases at J, with 7 bases between. The germline gives CDR1 SGHDN, CDR2 FVKESK. The CDR3 nucleotides read TGTGCCAGCAGCCAAGCGGGGGGCTATAATTCACCCCTCCACTTT. It codes for CASSQAGGYNSPLHF.

The chain recombines TRBV7-8 with TRBJ1-1; possibly TRBD1 for D (5 bases). There are 17 residues in the CDR3. Between the trimmed V and J ends, which lost 0 bases and 7 bases, there was a span of 21 bases. Germline values: CDR1 SGHVS, CDR2 FQNEAQ. CDR3: CASSLAGRSGDGDEAFF. CDR3 sequence (DNA): TGTGCCAGCAGCTTAGCGGGAAGGTCGGGGGACGGAGATGAAGCTTTCTTT.

V gene TRBV4-3 combines with J gene TRBJ2-1; maybe TRBD2 (5 bases). Germline CDR1 reads LGHNA; CDR2 reads YSLEER. The CDR3 sequence is 16 residues long. V was pared by 3 bases and J by 3 bases, with 15 bases between. In nucleotides, the CDR3 is TGCGCCAGCAGCCACGCCTGGCTAGGGAGCTACAATGAGCAGTTCTTC. This sequence encodes CASSHAWLGSYNEQFF.

V gene TRBV7-9 combines with J gene TRBJ1-1; 8 bases agree with TRBD1. J was trimmed by 7 bases and V by 3 bases; bases with no gene match: 4. Per germline, CDR1 SEHNR and CDR2 FQNEAQ (reference sequence). The CDR3 is 13 amino acids. Here the CDR3 reads CASSLTGAREAFF. DNA of the CDR3: TGTGCCAGCAGCTTGACAGGGGCCCGTGAAGCTTTCTTT.

V gene TRBV30 combines with J gene TRBJ2-7, with D unresolved. Trimming removed 5 bases from V and 3 bases from J, with 17 bases in between. CDR3 size: 14 residues. Germline assignment: CDR1 GTSNPN and CDR2 SVGIG (reference sequence). Here the CDR3 DNA reads TGTGCCTGGGCCGACATTCCTCTAAACTACGAGCAGTACTTC. Translation gives CAWADIPLNYEQYF.

The chain employs TRBV5-4 and TRBJ2-7; 7 bases match TRBD1. V lost 0 bases and J lost 2; bases outside the gene matches: 5. Germline V lookup: CDR1 SGHNT, CDR2 YYREEE (reference sequence). The CDR3 length is 15 residues. CDR3 bases: TGTGCCAGCAGCTTGGTTCCAGGGACAGCCTACGAGCAGTACTTC. Its translation is CASSLVPGTAYEQYF.

V usage is TRBV7-2 and J usage is TRBJ2-7; 11 bases are a match to TRBD2. V was pared by 3 bases and J by 4 bases, with 11 bases of the junction left unmatched. The CDR3 is 17 residues long. CDR1 and CDR2 from the germline V gene are SGHTA and FQGNSA. Here the CDR3 DNA reads TGTGCCAGCAGCTTCCTTCCGGGACTAGCGGAACAATACGAGCAGTACTTC. Translating it yields CASSFLPGLAEQYEQYF.

This chain uses TRBV5-1 with TRBJ2-5, with 7 bases lining up with TRBD2. Germline V CDR1 and CDR2: SGHRS, YFSETQ. This CDR3 region has 17 residues. Trimming took 2 bases from V and 5 from J; bases not matched to a gene: 15. CDR3 amino acids: CASSFSTGAGALETQYF. For the CDR3, the DNA is TGCGCCAGCAGCTTCAGCACCGGGGCGGGAGCCTTGGAGACCCAGTACTTC.

The chain is built from TRBV5-1 and TRBJ1-1; D gene ambiguous. V lost 4 bases to trimming and J lost 1 base, with 11 bases between them. The CDR3 runs to 14 residues. Germline values: CDR1 SGHRS, CDR2 YFSETQ. The DNA for the CDR3 is TGCGCCAGCAGCCCCCGGGTTCAGAACACTGAAGCTTTCTTT. This translates into CASSPRVQNTEAFF.

The gene calls are TRBV2 and TRBJ1-2; D may be TRBD1 (5 bases). V lost 6 bases, J lost 3 bases, and 14 bases lay in between. The germline gives CDR1 SNHLY, CDR2 FYNNEI. The CDR3 length is 14 residues. The chain's CDR3 is CASRELKGYYGYTF. Here the CDR3 DNA reads TGTGCCAGCAGGGAATTGAAGGGGTACTATGGCTACACCTTC.

This chain connects TRBV7-3 to TRBJ1-1, with TRBD1 as a possible D gene (5 bases). V was trimmed by 4 bases and J by 4 bases, leaving 13 bases between them. The length of the CDR3 is 14 residues. Germline V gives CDR1 SGHTA, CDR2 FQGTGA. The CDR3 bases are TGTGCCAGCAGCTCCCAAGTCGGGGGCACTGAAGCTTTCTTT. Amino acids: CASSSQVGGTEAFF.

The sample holds one count of this clone. The chain recombines TRBV6-1 with TRBJ2-3; TRBD2 matches 7 bases. The CDR3 has 18 residues. With V trimmed by 2 bases and J by 2 bases, 13 bases remained unmatched. From germline, CDR1 is MNHNS and CDR2 SASEGT. CDR3 nucleotides: TGTGCCAGCAGTGAACGCGCCCCTAGCGGTATTAACACAGATACGCAGTATTTT. The encoded protein is CASSERAPSGINTDTQYF.

This sequence joins TRBV5-1 and TRBJ1-5, with D unclear. V shed 1 base and J shed 6 bases, with 11 bases lying between them. CDR3 length: 14 residues. CDR1 and CDR2 from the germline V gene are SGHRS and YFSETQ. The DNA for the CDR3 is TGCGCCAGCAGCTTGACCGGGGAGGGTCAGCCCCAGCATTTT. Translating gives CASSLTGEGQPQHF.

The chain employs TRBV18 and TRBJ2-2; D is ambiguous. CDR3 length equals 14 residues. Germline CDR1 reads KGHSH; CDR2 reads LQKENI. V was cut by 3 bases and J by 1 base, with 6 bases left in between. CDR3 sequence: CASSPNQNTGELFF. DNA for the CDR3: TGTGCCAGCTCACCCAATCAGAACACCGGGGAGCTGTTTTTT.

This clone was seen once. The V gene is TRBV29-1, the J gene TRBJ1-2, with D unresolved. Trimming removed 4 bases from V and 8 bases from J, with 14 bases in between. This CDR3 spans 12 amino acids. Germline CDR1 is SQVTM and CDR2 is ANQGSEA. The CDR3: CSVAAGSSGYTF. CDR3 coding DNA: TGCAGCGTTGCGGCAGGAAGCTCGGGCTACACCTTC.

V gene TRBV28 combines with J gene TRBJ1-2; D ambiguous. CDR3 length: 13 amino acids. Trimming took 3 bases from V and 3 from J, leaving 8 bases between them. Per the germline V gene, CDR1 is MDHEN and CDR2 is SYDVKM. The CDR3 protein is CASSFTYDYGYTF. The DNA of the CDR3 is TGTGCCAGCAGTTTCACTTACGACTATGGCTACACCTTC.

Only one count was recorded for this clone. CDR3 residues: CASSLAVYEQYF. CDR3 nucleotide sequence: TGTGCCAGCAGCTTAGCAGTTTACGAGCAGTACTTC. The rearrangement uses TRBV11-2 and TRBJ2-7; D gene uncertain. V lost 1 base, J lost 4 bases, and 5 bases lay in between. This CDR3 region has 12 residues. The germline gives CDR1 SGHAT, CDR2 FQNNGV. The variable domain in full, completed from reference TRBV11-2 and TRBJ2-7, reads EAGVAQSPRYKIIEKRQSVAFWCNPISGHATLYWYQQILGQGPKLLIQFQNNGVVDDSQLPKDRFSAERLKGVDSTLKIQPAKLEDSAVYLCASSLAVYEQYFGPGTRLTVT.

This chain uses TRBV6-1 with TRBJ1-5; 7 positions match TRBD1. The CDR3 consists of 16 residues. J lost 2 bases, V lost 4 bases, and 8 bases had no gene match. CDR1 and CDR2 from the germline V gene are MNHNS and SASEGT. The CDR3 DNA sequence: TGTGCCAGCAGTGCTGAACGACAGGGTGGCAATCAGCCCCAGCATTTT. This translates into CASSAERQGGNQPQHF.

The V gene is TRBV30, the J gene TRBJ2-1; TRBD2 matches 9 bases. The CDR3 extends over 14 amino acids. The trim removed 5 bases at V and 2 bases at J, leaving 4 bases unmatched. Looked up from germline, CDR1 is GTSNPN and CDR2 is SVGIG (reference sequence). The CDR3 DNA is TGTGCCTGGGGTGGACTAGCGCCCTACAATGAGCAGTTCTTC. Translated, it gives CAWGGLAPYNEQFF. The full variable domain, its missing parts supplied by reference TRBV30 and TRBJ2-1, is SQTIHQWPATLVQPVGSPLSLECTVEGTSNPNLYWYRQAAGRGLQLLFYSVGIGQISSEVPQNLSASRPQDRQFILSSKKLLLSDSGFYLCAWGGLAPYNEQFFGPGTRLTVL.

The chain uses TRBV7-2 and TRBJ2-1; TRBD2 agrees at 11 bases. CDR3 length: 14 amino acids. Trimming at V came to 5 bases and at J to 10 bases, leaving 7 bases not matched to a gene. Germline V gene lookup returns CDR1 SGHTA and CDR2 FQGNSA. CDR3 protein: CASSQGLAESEQFF. The CDR3 DNA follows: TGTGCCAGCAGCCAGGGACTAGCGGAATCCGAGCAGTTCTTC.

V and J are TRBV6-2 or TRBV6-3 and TRBJ2-2, with D unresolved. V was cut by 6 bases and J by 3 bases, with 11 bases left in between. In germline, CDR1 is MNHEY, CDR2 SVGEGT. The CDR3 has 14 amino acids. The DNA of the CDR3 is TGTGCCAGCAGCCTAGTCCCCCACACCGGGGAGCTGTTTTTT. This sequence encodes CASSLVPHTGELFF.

The chain recombines TRBV7-2 with TRBJ2-7; weak D call: TRBD1 (6 bases). From germline, CDR1 is SGHTA and CDR2 FQGNSA. V lost 1 base, J lost 6 bases, and 10 bases lay in between. The CDR3 has 13 amino acids. In nucleotides, the CDR3 is TGTGCCAGCAGCTTAGTGGCAGGGGTCGAGCAGTACTTC. This codes for CASSLVAGVEQYF.